This T cell receptor (beta chain) was sequenced during a study of human versus mouse CDR3 diversity and MHC coevolution. About the study: Reportedly, immunoSEQ detects one in 200,000 T cells with minimized PCR bias.

V lost 5 bases to trimming and J lost 4 bases; unmatched junction nucleotides: 6. From germline, CDR1 is SEHNR and CDR2 FQNEAQ (reference sequence). The CDR3 length is 15 residues. Some clones are missing from TCRdb's copy, which holds only in-frame ones; the method was immunoSEQ multiplex PCR. This sample has around 74,000 clones, with 85% to 95% found just once. The chain carries TRBV7-9 and TRBJ1-2; 11 nucleotides line up with TRBD1. This receptor was identified in a person aged 25-75 years in good health. The material sequenced was naive CD4+ T cells from blood. Described subset: CD45RO-negative CD62L-positive naive CD4 T cells. The CDR3 bases are TGTGCCAGCAGCCCCCCCGGGACAGGGGGCTATGGCTACACCTTC. It translates to CASSPPGTGGYGYTF.